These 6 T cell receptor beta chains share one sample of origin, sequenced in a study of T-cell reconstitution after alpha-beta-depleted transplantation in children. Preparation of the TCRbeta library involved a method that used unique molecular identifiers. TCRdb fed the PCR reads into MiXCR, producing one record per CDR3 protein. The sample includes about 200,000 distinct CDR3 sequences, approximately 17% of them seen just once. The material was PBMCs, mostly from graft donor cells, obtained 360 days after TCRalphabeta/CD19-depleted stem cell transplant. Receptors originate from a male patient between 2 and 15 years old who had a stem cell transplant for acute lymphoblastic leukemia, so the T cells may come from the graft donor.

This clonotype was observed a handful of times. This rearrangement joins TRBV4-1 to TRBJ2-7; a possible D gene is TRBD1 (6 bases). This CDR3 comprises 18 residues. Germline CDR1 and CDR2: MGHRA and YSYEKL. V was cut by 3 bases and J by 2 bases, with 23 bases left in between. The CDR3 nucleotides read TGCGCCAGCAGCCAGGAACCACCCGGGACAAGTCTACCCTACGAGCAGTACTTC. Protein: CASSQEPPGTSLPYEQYF.

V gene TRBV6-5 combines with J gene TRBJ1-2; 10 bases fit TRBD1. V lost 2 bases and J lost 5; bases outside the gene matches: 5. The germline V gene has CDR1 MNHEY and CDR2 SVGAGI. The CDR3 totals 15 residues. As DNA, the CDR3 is TGTGCCAGCAGTTACCCCGGGACAGGGGTTTATGGCTACACCTTC. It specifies CASSYPGTGVYGYTF.

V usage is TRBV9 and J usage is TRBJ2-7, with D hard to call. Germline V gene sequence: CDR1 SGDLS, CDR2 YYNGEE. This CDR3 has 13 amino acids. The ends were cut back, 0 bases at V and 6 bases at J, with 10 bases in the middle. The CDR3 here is CASSVVDASEQYF. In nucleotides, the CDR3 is TGTGCCAGCAGCGTAGTAGATGCAAGCGAGCAGTACTTC.

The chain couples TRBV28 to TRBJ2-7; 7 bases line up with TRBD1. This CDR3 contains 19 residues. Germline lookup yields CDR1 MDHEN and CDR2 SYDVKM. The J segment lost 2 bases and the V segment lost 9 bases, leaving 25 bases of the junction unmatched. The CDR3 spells CASTSVAGGQAARTYEQYF. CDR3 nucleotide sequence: TGTGCCAGTACATCGGTAGCAGGCGGACAGGCAGCTAGAACCTACGAGCAGTACTTC. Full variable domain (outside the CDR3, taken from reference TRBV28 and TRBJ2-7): DVKVTQSSRYLVKRTGEKVFLECVQDMDHENMFWYRQDPGLGLRLIYFSYDVKMKEKGDIPEGYSVSREKKERFSLILESASTNQTSMYLCASTSVAGGQAARTYEQYFGPGTRLTVT.

As DNA, the CDR3 is TGCAGTCCCTCAAGGGGCGAAAACATTCAGTACTTC. This translates into CSPSRGENIQYF. The gene calls are TRBV20-1 and TRBJ2-4, with D perhaps TRBD1 (5 bases). The CDR3 is made up of 12 amino acids. Looked up from germline, CDR1 is DFQATT and CDR2 is SNEGSKA (reference sequence). The V end lost 8 bases, the J end lost 5 bases, and 13 bases lay between the germline ends.

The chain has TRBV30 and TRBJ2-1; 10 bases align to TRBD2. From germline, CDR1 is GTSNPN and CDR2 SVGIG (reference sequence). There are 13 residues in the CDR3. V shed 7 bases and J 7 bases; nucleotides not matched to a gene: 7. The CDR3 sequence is CASASGGGNEQFF. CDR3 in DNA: TGTGCCTCTGCTAGCGGGGGTGGGAATGAGCAGTTCTTC.